A single sample is the source of the 24 T cell receptor beta chains below, sequenced in a study of T cells in localized non-small cell lung cancer. TCRdb's copy holds only in-frame clones and misses some; the assay was immunoSEQ multiplex PCR. The sample has 25,000 to 30,000 clones, around 92% seen once. This sample comprised peripheral blood mononuclear cells, obtained before any cancer treatment. The receptors here all came from a woman aged 35 to 70 with stage III lung adenocarcinoma.

The rearrangement links TRBV28 to TRBJ1-1; D is unclear. CDR1 is MDHEN and CDR2 is SYDVKM in the germline V gene. CDR3 length equals 12 residues. Deletions cut 0 bases from V and 1 base from J, with 0 bases between. The CDR3 region has the DNA TGTGCCAGCAGTTTATGGAACACTGAAGCTTTCTTT. Translation gives CASSLWNTEAFF.

The table lists this clone with a count of one. V usage is TRBV15 and J usage is TRBJ2-1, with 7 bases fitting TRBD2. Looked up from germline, CDR1 is LNHNV and CDR2 is YYDKDF (reference sequence). Losses at the gene ends were 1 base for V and 8 bases for J; bases not matched to a gene: 17. This CDR3 region has 18 residues. The CDR3 loop reads CATSRGLVAGALVDEQFF. The CDR3 bases are TGTGCCACCAGCAGAGGGCTGGTGGCGGGAGCTCTGGTGGATGAGCAGTTCTTC.

The chain combines TRBV7-2 with TRBJ1-4; possibly TRBD1 for D (5 bases). The germline CDR1 and CDR2 sequences are SGHTA and FQGNSA. The germline V and J ends were trimmed by 1 base and 8 bases, with 17 bases remaining between them. The CDR3 extends over 16 amino acids. CDR3 bases: TGTGCCAGCAGCTTAGGAGGGGCCAGACGCACGGAAAAACTGTTTTTT. It is translated as CASSLGGARRTEKLFF.

This clone was recorded once. The CDR3 region has the DNA TGTGCCAGCAGCTTGGACCGGGACAGGGTTGAAAAACTGTTTTTT. Translation gives CASSLDRDRVEKLFF. The rearrangement uses TRBV5-4 and TRBJ1-4, with 9 nucleotides matching TRBD1. CDR1 and CDR2 from the germline V gene are SGHNT and YYREEE (reference sequence). This CDR3 contains 15 residues. J gave up 7 bases and V 0 bases, and 4 bases lay outside the gene matches.

The rearrangement joins TRBV30 to TRBJ1-6; D remains unclear. This CDR3 is built from 13 residues. Trimming cost V 1 base and J 8 bases, with 9 bases left between them. CDR1 and CDR2 (germline): GTSNPN, SVGIG (reference sequence). The chain's CDR3 is CAWSDSDYSPLHF. For the CDR3, the DNA is TGTGCCTGGAGTGACAGTGATTATTCACCCCTCCACTTT.

The CDR3 protein is CASSSGSPWQYF. The CDR3 DNA reads as TGTGCCAGCAGTTCCGGGTCCCCGTGGCAGTACTTC. The chain joins TRBV7-9 to TRBJ2-7; D is unclear. Deletions cut 6 bases from V and 9 bases from J, with 15 bases between. In germline, CDR1 is SEHNR, CDR2 FQNEAQ (reference sequence). The CDR3 is 12 residues long.

With regard to this clone: Other DNA sequences from this sample encode an identical CDR3 as well. The chain carries TRBV5-1 and TRBJ1-2; no clear D. This CDR3 spans 13 amino acids. V was cut by 2 bases and J by 0 bases, with 5 bases left in between. The germline V gene encodes CDR1 SGHRS and CDR2 YFSETQ. The CDR3 bases are TGCGCCAGCAGCTTAGGACCTAACTATGGCTACACCTTC. It is translated as CASSLGPNYGYTF.

The genes are TRBV4-3 and TRBJ2-7; D possibly matches TRBD1 or TRBD2 (5 bases each). The V end lost 1 base, the J end lost 6 bases, and 16 bases lay between the germline ends. The V gene's germline CDR1 is LGHNA and CDR2 YSLEER. There are 15 residues in the CDR3. CDR3 bases: TGCGCCAGCAGCCAAGCTACCCTGGGGGAAGCCGAGCAGTACTTC. Translated, it gives CASSQATLGEAEQYF.

The chain carries TRBV2 and TRBJ1-5; D not certain. There are 14 residues in the CDR3. The V end was cut by 2 bases, the J end by 2 bases, with 7 bases between. Germline V CDR1 and CDR2: SNHLY, FYNNEI. CDR3 sequence reads: CASSELSGNQPQHF. The CDR3 DNA sequence: TGTGCCAGCAGTGAATTATCAGGCAATCAGCCCCAGCATTTT. The full variable domain, rest sourced from reference TRBV2 and TRBJ1-5, is EPEVTQTPSHQVTQMGQEVILRCVPISNHLYFYWYRQILGQKVEFLVSFYNNEISEKSEIFDDQFSVERPDGSNFTLKIRSTKLEDSAMYFCASSELSGNQPQHFGDGTRLSIL.

The chain links TRBV5-6 to TRBJ2-3; the match to TRBD1 covers 9 bases. Trimming cost V 3 bases and J 2 bases; bases outside gene matches: 1. The CDR3 contains 14 residues. The germline CDR1 and CDR2 sequences are SGHDT and YYEEEE. Here the CDR3 DNA reads TGTGCCAGCAGCTGGGACAGGGTCACAGATACGCAGTATTTT. It yields the protein CASSWDRVTDTQYF.

The V gene is TRBV28, the J gene TRBJ1-1; D gene uncertain. The CDR3 covers 11 residues. Germline values: CDR1 MDHEN, CDR2 SYDVKM. Trimming removed 1 base at V and 7 bases at J, with 4 bases between. CDR3 loop: CASSLSGEAFF. The DNA of the CDR3 is TGTGCCAGCAGTTTATCGGGTGAAGCTTTCTTT.

This rearrangement joins TRBV7-2 to TRBJ1-4; TRBD1 agrees at 11 bases. Germline V CDR1 and CDR2: SGHTA, FQGNSA. The CDR3 covers 15 residues. J was trimmed by 7 bases and V by 6 bases; bases with no gene match: 7. Written as DNA, the CDR3 is TGTGCCAGCAGTTGGACAGGGGGCCGAGTTGAAAAACTGTTTTTT. It encodes CASSWTGGRVEKLFF.

The chain combines TRBV5-1 with TRBJ1-1, with TRBD1 as a possible D gene (5 bases). Trimming left V 1 base short and J 1 base short, with 11 bases between. This CDR3 is built from 15 residues. Looked up from germline, CDR1 is SGHRS and CDR2 is YFSETQ. CDR3 loop: CASSLQGFENTEAFF. The DNA for the CDR3 is TGCGCCAGCAGCTTGCAGGGATTTGAGAACACTGAAGCTTTCTTT.

The CDR3 loop reads CASSRTGGNTEAFF. The CDR3 coding sequence is TGTGCCAGCAGCCGCACCGGGGGGAACACTGAAGCTTTCTTT. J is TRBJ1-1 and V is TRBV9; tentative D call: TRBD1 (5 bases). Germline values: CDR1 SGDLS, CDR2 YYNGEE. V gave up 4 bases and J gave up 1 base, with 11 bases separating them. The CDR3 covers 14 residues.

The chain employs TRBV7-6 and TRBJ2-1; 8 nucleotides align to TRBD2. Losses at the gene ends were 0 bases for V and 3 bases for J; bases not matched to a gene: 13. The CDR3 covers 19 residues. Germline V lookup: CDR1 SGHVS, CDR2 FNYEAQ. Written as DNA, the CDR3 is TGTGCCAGCAGCTTAGCGGCTGATTGGAGTAGCGGGGACTACAATGAGCAGTTCTTC. It specifies CASSLAADWSSGDYNEQFF. Variable domain in full (rest from reference TRBV7-6 and TRBJ2-1): GAGVSQSPRYKVTKRGQDVALRCDPISGHVSLYWYRQALGQGPEFLTYFNYEAQQDKSGLPNDRFSAERPEGSISTLTIQRTEQRDSAMYRCASSLAADWSSGDYNEQFFGPGTRLTVL.

The V and J genes are TRBV11-1 and TRBJ2-7; 8 bases map to TRBD1. Germline CDR1 reads SGHAT; CDR2 reads FQDESV (reference sequence). The CDR3 covers 14 residues. The junction had 6 bases not matched to a gene; V was cut back by 4 bases and J by 4 bases. CDR3 DNA sequence: TGTGCCAGCAGCTCCGGGACAGGAGATTACGAGCAGTACTTC. It yields the protein CASSSGTGDYEQYF.

In nucleotides, the CDR3 is TGCGCCAGCAGCCGAGACAGGAACACTGAAGCTTTCTTT. Amino acids: CASSRDRNTEAFF. J is TRBJ1-1 and V is TRBV4-3; the D gene is possibly TRBD1 (5 bases). Germline lookup yields CDR1 LGHNA and CDR2 YSLEER. The CDR3 covers 13 residues. Trimming took 4 bases from V and 1 from J, leaving 7 bases between them.

This clone has just one count. One end of the junction does not line up with germline, which may come from a read error. This rearrangement joins TRBV2 to TRBJ2-5; D tentatively fits TRBD1 or TRBD2 (6 bases each). The CDR3 runs to 14 residues. The germline V gene has CDR1 SNHLY and CDR2 FYNNEI. The CDR3 nucleotides are TGTGCCAGCAGCCCCGTTGAGGGGGGAGAGGCCCAGTACTTC. It encodes CASSPVEGGEAQYF.

This clone was counted a single time. The chain links TRBV27 to TRBJ2-1; D is possibly TRBD2 (6 bases). The CDR3 length is 16 residues. CDR1 is MNHEY, CDR2 SMNVEV, per germline (reference sequence). Between the trimmed V and J ends, which lost 5 bases and 1 base, there was a span of 15 bases. The CDR3: CASSTSTSWSYNEQFF. In DNA, the CDR3 is TGTGCCAGCAGTACCTCGACTAGTTGGTCCTACAATGAGCAGTTCTTC.

This rearrangement joins TRBV19 to TRBJ2-7; 8 bases agree with TRBD2. The CDR3 runs to 12 residues. The J segment lost 7 bases and the V segment lost 7 bases, leaving 6 bases of the junction unmatched. CDR1 LNHDA and CDR2 SQIVND come from the germline V gene (reference sequence). In DNA, the CDR3 is TGTGCCAGTAAAGCGGGAGATGGGGAGCAGTACTTC. It encodes CASKAGDGEQYF. The whole variable domain, filled in from reference TRBV19 and TRBJ2-7, reads DGGITQSPKYLFRKEGQNVTLSCEQNLNHDAMYWYRQDPGQGLRLIYYSQIVNDFQKGDIAEGYSVSREKKESFPLTVTSAQKNPTAFYLCASKAGDGEQYFGPGTRLTVT.

V gene TRBV5-1 combines with J gene TRBJ2-3, with D hard to call. The CDR3 covers 14 residues. Trimming shortened V by 6 bases and J by 0 bases, and 11 bases separated the two germline ends. Germline-derived CDR1 and CDR2 are SGHRS and YFSETQ. The CDR3 is CASKDPTSTDTQYF. The CDR3 nucleotides are TGCGCCAGCAAGGACCCTACTAGCACAGATACGCAGTATTTT.

This chain joins TRBV9 and TRBJ1-6, with D perhaps matching TRBD1 (5 bases). Germline CDR1 SGDLS, CDR2 YYNGEE. V lost 0 bases, J lost 8 bases, and 6 bases lay in between. This CDR3 comprises 13 residues. Here the CDR3 DNA reads TGTGCCAGCAGCGTAGTGGGGGATTCACCCCTCCACTTT. This encodes CASSVVGDSPLHF.

The chain couples TRBV7-3 to TRBJ2-1; D remains unclear. V was shortened by 2 bases and J by 5 bases, with 7 bases between the two germline ends. The CDR3 extends over 13 amino acids. In germline, CDR1 is SGHTA, CDR2 FQGTGA. The CDR3 sequence is CASSLADNNEQFF. The DNA for the CDR3 is TGTGCCAGCAGCTTAGCAGATAACAATGAGCAGTTCTTC.

The rearrangement links TRBV7-2 to TRBJ1-2; D ambiguous. V was clipped by 5 bases and J by 3 bases, with 7 bases between them. CDR1 is SGHTA, CDR2 FQGNSA, per germline. The CDR3 contains 12 residues. CDR3 coding DNA: TGTGCCAGCAGCCGTACAGACTATGGCTACACCTTC. It codes for CASSRTDYGYTF.